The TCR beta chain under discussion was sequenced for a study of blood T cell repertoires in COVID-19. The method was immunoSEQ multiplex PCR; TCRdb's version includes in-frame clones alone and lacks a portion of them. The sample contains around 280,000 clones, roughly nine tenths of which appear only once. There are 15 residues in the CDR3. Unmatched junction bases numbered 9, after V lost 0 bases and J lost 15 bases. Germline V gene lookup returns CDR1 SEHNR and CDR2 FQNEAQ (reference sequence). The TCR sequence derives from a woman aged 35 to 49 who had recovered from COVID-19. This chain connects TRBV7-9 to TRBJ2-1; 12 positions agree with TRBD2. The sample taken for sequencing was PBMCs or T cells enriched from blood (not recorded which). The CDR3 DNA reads TGTGCCAGCAGCTTAGCCGGACTAGCGGGACGGGCTAGGTTCTTC. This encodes CASSLAGLAGRARFF.